The entry that follows covers one T cell receptor beta chain sequence. TCRdb reanalysed the RT-PCR reads using MiXCR and keeps one entry per CDR3 protein. The data hold fewer than 750,000 distinct CDR3 sequences, with 13% to 15% observed a single time. This record belongs to a study of response to subunit inactivated influenza vaccine. V shed 3 bases and J 4 bases; nucleotides not matched to a gene: 6. Germline values: CDR1 MGHRA, CDR2 YSYEKL. The CDR3 has 15 amino acids. Specimen: PBMCs from blood, collected about 13 days after vaccination. This chain joins TRBV4-1 and TRBJ2-5, with 9 bases fitting TRBD1. The receptor's source is a man aged 50-60 years who received an inactivated influenza vaccine. The CDR3 loop is CASSQGQGPSETQYF. The CDR3 coding sequence is TGCGCCAGCAGCCAGGGACAGGGACCCTCAGAGACCCAGTACTTC.